Below are 10 T cell receptor beta chains sequenced from a single sample in a study of Graves' ophthalmopathy and Graves' hyperthyroidism. Transcripts of RNA were the source for amplifying TCR beta CDR3 regions. Second-round multiplex PCR followed a first-round RT-PCR using HTBI primers. TCRdb passed the multiplex PCR reads through MiXCR, listing each CDR3 protein once. The sample contains hundreds of thousands of distinct CDR3 sequences, 20% to 25% of which appear only once. Sample: peripheral blood. All receptors come from a woman between 18 and 29 years old with stable Graves' hyperthyroidism. Some clones in this sample may be carry-over from other donors' samples.

This clonotype was detected ten times or more. This chain uses TRBV4-1 with TRBJ2-5; TRBD2 agrees at 11 bases. There are 17 residues in the CDR3. J was trimmed by 1 base and V by 4 bases; bases with no gene match: 8. Germline assignment: CDR1 MGHRA and CDR2 YSYEKL. In nucleotides, the CDR3 is TGCGCCAGCAGCCCCCTAGGACTAGCGGGTACCCAAGAGACCCAGTACTTC. Protein sequence: CASSPLGLAGTQETQYF.

This clonotype was seen ten or more times. This rearrangement joins TRBV27 to TRBJ1-5; weak D call: TRBD1 (5 bases). The CDR3 loop spans 15 amino acids. Germline CDR1 MNHEY, CDR2 SMNVEV (reference sequence). Trimming removed 5 bases at V and 2 bases at J, with 13 bases between. The CDR3 reads CASSPAWGRNQPQHF. In DNA, the CDR3 is TGTGCCAGCAGTCCCGCCTGGGGACGCAATCAGCCCCAGCATTTT.

The V call is TRBV12-3 or TRBV12-4, the J call TRBJ1-2; no clear D. The V end was cut by 7 bases, the J end by 6 bases, with 6 bases between. The CDR3 spans 10 residues. For the CDR3, the DNA is TGTGCCAGCAAGCCCAATGGCTACACCTTC. Protein: CASKPNGYTF.

This clonotype was recorded a few times. The chain combines TRBV7-3 with TRBJ2-2; 11 bases agree with TRBD2. Germline assignment: CDR1 SGHTA and CDR2 FQGTGA. Losses at the gene ends were 1 base for V and 3 bases for J; bases not matched to a gene: 4. This CDR3 is 17 amino acids long. The CDR3 DNA reads as TGTGCCAGCAGCTTAATAGCGGGAGGGCCCCACACCGGGGAGCTGTTTTTT. This gives the protein CASSLIAGGPHTGELFF.

This clonotype was counted ten times or more. The rearrangement uses TRBV28 and TRBJ2-7; 11 bases are a match to TRBD2. This CDR3 region has 18 residues. The germline V gene encodes CDR1 MDHEN and CDR2 SYDVKM. After removal of 1 base from V and 0 bases from J, the junction contained 8 bases not matched to a gene. CDR3 amino acids: CASSLLAGGPLGSYEQYF. The DNA of the CDR3 is TGTGCCAGCAGTTTATTAGCGGGAGGGCCGTTGGGCTCCTACGAGCAGTACTTC.

This rearrangement joins TRBV28 to TRBJ1-1; D is uncertain. Per the germline V gene, CDR1 is MDHEN and CDR2 is SYDVKM. Trimming shortened V by 5 bases and J by 5 bases, and 15 bases separated the two germline ends. CDR3 length: 14 residues. The CDR3 reads CASSPPASRTEAFF. CDR3 bases: TGTGCCAGCAGTCCCCCGGCTAGTAGGACTGAAGCTTTCTTT.

The sample holds a few counts of this clonotype. V is TRBV4-1 and J is TRBJ2-2, with 9 bases fitting TRBD1. J was trimmed by 2 bases and V by 5 bases; bases with no gene match: 12. CDR3 length equals 18 residues. Germline V lookup: CDR1 MGHRA, CDR2 YSYEKL. Here the CDR3 reads CASSGPTGGELNTGELFF. In DNA form, the CDR3 reads TGCGCCAGCAGCGGCCCAACAGGGGGCGAGTTAAACACCGGGGAGCTGTTTTTT.

This clonotype was counted many times. CDR3 coding DNA: TGTGCCAGCAGTTTGTTACCGCCGGACGTAGACTACGAGCAGTACTTC. Translated: CASSLLPPDVDYEQYF. This rearrangement joins TRBV28 to TRBJ2-7; D gene ambiguous. The CDR3 covers 16 residues. The V end was cut by 3 bases, the J end by 3 bases, with 18 bases between. In germline, CDR1 is MDHEN, CDR2 SYDVKM. Supplemented by reference TRBV28 and TRBJ2-7, the full variable domain reads DVKVTQSSRYLVKRTGEKVFLECVQDMDHENMFWYRQDPGLGLRLIYFSYDVKMKEKGDIPEGYSVSREKKERFSLILESASTNQTSMYLCASSLLPPDVDYEQYFGPGTRLTVT.

V and J are TRBV12-3 or TRBV12-4 and TRBJ1-6; D gene unclear. Trimming took off 6 bases at V and 13 bases at J, with 16 bases between the two ends. The CDR3 sequence is 13 residues long. This CDR3 reads CASSPAAFRPLHF. The CDR3 DNA reads TGTGCCAGCAGCCCGGCGGCTTTCAGGCCCCTCCACTTT.

This clonotype was seen repeatedly, ten times or more. This chain connects TRBV24-1 to TRBJ1-2, with 8 bases matching TRBD1. With V trimmed by 4 bases and J by 2 bases, 5 bases remained unmatched. The CDR3 consists of 15 residues. CDR1 is KGHDR, CDR2 SFDVKD, per germline. This CDR3 reads CATSDPGQANYGYTF. CDR3 sequence (DNA): TGTGCCACCAGTGACCCGGGACAGGCGAACTATGGCTACACCTTC.